This T cell receptor (beta chain) stems from a study of Tregs in tolerant kidney transplant recipients. Study in general: A roughly three-day belatacept mixed lymphocyte reaction, sometimes plus 5-day graft donor restimulation, preceded CD4+CD25+CD127- sorting.

Study results and caveats: This study did not directly address biological reproducibility. Findings come from small patient numbers and require larger validation.

A remark on this clone: What it binds is not known.

The assay was immunoSEQ multiplex PCR, and TCRdb's table has in-frame clones only and misses some. Of about 19,000 clones in the sample, about two thirds were seen once. The sample consisted of Tregs from blood cultured with allogeneic cells. This clonotype originated in a human donor in good health.

The CDR3 reads CASSRQGADGYTF. The DNA of the CDR3 is TGTGCCAGCAGCCGACAGGGGGCGGATGGCTACACCTTC. This rearrangement joins TRBV27 to TRBJ1-2; 10 positions match TRBD1. This CDR3 has 13 amino acids. V lost 6 bases to trimming and J lost 6 bases; unmatched junction nucleotides: 4. Germline V gene sequence: CDR1 MNHEY, CDR2 SMNVEV (reference sequence).